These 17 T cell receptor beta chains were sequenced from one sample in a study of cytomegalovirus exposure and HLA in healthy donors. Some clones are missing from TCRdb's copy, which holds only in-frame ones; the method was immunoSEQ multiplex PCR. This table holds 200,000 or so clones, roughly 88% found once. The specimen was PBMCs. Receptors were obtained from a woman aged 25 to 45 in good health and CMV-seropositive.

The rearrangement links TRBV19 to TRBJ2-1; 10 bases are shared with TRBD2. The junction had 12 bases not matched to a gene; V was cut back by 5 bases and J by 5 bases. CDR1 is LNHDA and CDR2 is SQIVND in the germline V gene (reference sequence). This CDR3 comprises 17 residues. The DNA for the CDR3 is TGTGCCAGTAGTCCCGTCGCGGTACTAGCGGGGAACAATGAGCAGTTCTTC. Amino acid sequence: CASSPVAVLAGNNEQFF.

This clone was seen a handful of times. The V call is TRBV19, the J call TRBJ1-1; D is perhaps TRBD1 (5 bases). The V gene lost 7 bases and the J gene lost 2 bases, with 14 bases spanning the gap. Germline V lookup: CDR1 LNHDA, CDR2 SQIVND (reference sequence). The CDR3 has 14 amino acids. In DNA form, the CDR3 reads TGTGCCAGTAACGGGGGGGGAACCAACACTGAAGCTTTCTTT. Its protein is CASNGGGTNTEAFF.

The CDR3 sequence is CSVHRGTTEETQYF. The CDR3 bases are TGCAGCGTCCACCGAGGGACTACGGAAGAGACCCAGTACTTC. This chain uses TRBV29-1 with TRBJ2-5; 7 bases align to TRBD2. The V and J ends lost 6 bases and 3 bases, in that order; junction bases with no gene match: 10. The germline CDR1 and CDR2 sequences are SQVTM and ANQGSEA. The length of the CDR3 is 14 residues.

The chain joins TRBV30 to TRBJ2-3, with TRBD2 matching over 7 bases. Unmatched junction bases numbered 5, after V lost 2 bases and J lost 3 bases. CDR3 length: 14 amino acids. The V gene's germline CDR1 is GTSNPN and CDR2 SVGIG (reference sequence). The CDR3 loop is CAWSMGTTTDTQYF. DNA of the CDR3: TGTGCCTGGAGTATGGGGACTACTACAGATACGCAGTATTTT. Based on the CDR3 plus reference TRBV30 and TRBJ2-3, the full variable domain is SQTIHQWPATLVQPVGSPLSLECTVEGTSNPNLYWYRQAAGRGLQLLFYSVGIGQISSEVPQNLSASRPQDRQFILSSKKLLLSDSGFYLCAWSMGTTTDTQYFGPGTRLTVL.

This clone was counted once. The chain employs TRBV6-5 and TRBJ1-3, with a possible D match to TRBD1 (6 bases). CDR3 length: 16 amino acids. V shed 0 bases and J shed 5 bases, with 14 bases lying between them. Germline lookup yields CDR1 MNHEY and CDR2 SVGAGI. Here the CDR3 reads CASSYSKGHLRNTIYF. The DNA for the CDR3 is TGTGCCAGCAGTTACTCGAAGGGACATTTAAGAAACACCATATATTTT.

The CDR3 sequence: CASRNRLAGVGAWNEQFF. The CDR3 nucleotides read TGTGCCAGCAGGAATAGACTAGCGGGAGTCGGGGCTTGGAATGAGCAGTTCTTC. This sequence joins TRBV5-4 and TRBJ2-1; 12 bases align to TRBD2. V lost 5 bases, J lost 7 bases, and 16 bases stayed unmatched. CDR1 is SGHNT, CDR2 YYREEE, per germline (reference sequence). There are 18 residues in the CDR3. The full variable domain, its missing parts supplied by reference TRBV5-4 and TRBJ2-1, is ETGVTQSPTHLIKTRGQQVTLRCSSQSGHNTVSWYQQALGQGPQFIFQYYREEENGRGNFPPRFSGLQFPNYSSELNVNALELDDSALYLCASRNRLAGVGAWNEQFFGPGTRLTVL.

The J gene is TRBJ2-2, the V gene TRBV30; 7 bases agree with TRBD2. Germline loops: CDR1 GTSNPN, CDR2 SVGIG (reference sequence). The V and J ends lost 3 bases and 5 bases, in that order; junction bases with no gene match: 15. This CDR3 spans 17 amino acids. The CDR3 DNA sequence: TGTGCCTGGAGAACCGCCGGAGGGACTACTATTACCGGGGAGCTGTTTTTT. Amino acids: CAWRTAGGTTITGELFF. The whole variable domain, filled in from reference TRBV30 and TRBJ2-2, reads SQTIHQWPATLVQPVGSPLSLECTVEGTSNPNLYWYRQAAGRGLQLLFYSVGIGQISSEVPQNLSASRPQDRQFILSSKKLLLSDSGFYLCAWRTAGGTTITGELFFGEGSRLTVL.

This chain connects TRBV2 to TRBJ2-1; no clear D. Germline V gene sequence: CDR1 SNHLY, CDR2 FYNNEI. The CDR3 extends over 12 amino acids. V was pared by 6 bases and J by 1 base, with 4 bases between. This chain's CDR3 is CASSLSYNEQFF. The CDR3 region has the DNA TGTGCCAGCAGCCTGTCCTACAATGAGCAGTTCTTC.

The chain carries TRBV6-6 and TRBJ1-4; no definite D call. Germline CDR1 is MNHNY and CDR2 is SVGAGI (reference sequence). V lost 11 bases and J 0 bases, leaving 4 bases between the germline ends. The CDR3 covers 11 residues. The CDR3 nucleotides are TGTGCCTCGGCAACTAATGAAAAACTGTTTTTT. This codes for CASATNEKLFF.

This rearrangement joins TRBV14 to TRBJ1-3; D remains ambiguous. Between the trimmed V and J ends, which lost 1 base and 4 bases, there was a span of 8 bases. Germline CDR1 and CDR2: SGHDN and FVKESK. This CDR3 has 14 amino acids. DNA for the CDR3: TGTGCCAGCAGCCAAGCTACAGTCGGAAACACCATATATTTT. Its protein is CASSQATVGNTIYF.

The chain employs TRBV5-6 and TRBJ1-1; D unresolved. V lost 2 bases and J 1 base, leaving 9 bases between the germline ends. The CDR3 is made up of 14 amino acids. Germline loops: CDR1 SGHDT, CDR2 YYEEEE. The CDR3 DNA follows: TGTGCCAGCAGCTTCGTGGCAGAGAACACTGAAGCTTTCTTT. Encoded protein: CASSFVAENTEAFF. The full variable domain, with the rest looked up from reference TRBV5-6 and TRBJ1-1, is DAGVTQSPTHLIKTRGQQVTLRCSPKSGHDTVSWYQQALGQGPQFIFQYYEEEERQRGNFPDRFSGHQFPNYSSELNVNALLLGDSALYLCASSFVAENTEAFFGQGTRLTVV.

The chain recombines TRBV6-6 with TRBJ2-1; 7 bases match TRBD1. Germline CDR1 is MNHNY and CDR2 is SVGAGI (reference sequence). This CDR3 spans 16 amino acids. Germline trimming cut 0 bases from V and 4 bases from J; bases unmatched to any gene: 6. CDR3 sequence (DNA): TGTGCCAGCAGTTACTCTCCCGGGACAGAGTACAATGAGCAGTTCTTC. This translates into CASSYSPGTEYNEQFF.

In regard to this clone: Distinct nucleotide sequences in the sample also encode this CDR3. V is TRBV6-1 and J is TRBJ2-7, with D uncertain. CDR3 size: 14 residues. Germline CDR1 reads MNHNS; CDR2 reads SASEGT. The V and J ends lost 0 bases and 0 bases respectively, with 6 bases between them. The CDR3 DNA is TGTGCCAGCAGTGAAGCACACAGCTCCTACGAGCAGTACTTC. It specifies CASSEAHSSYEQYF.

CDR3 coding DNA: TGTGCCAGTAGTACCGACAGGGAGATGTACGAGCAGTACTTC. It is translated as CASSTDREMYEQYF. V is TRBV19 and J is TRBJ2-7; TRBD1 aligns across 7 bases. The CDR3 has 14 amino acids. J was trimmed by 4 bases and V by 4 bases; bases with no gene match: 7. From germline, CDR1 is LNHDA and CDR2 SQIVND (reference sequence). Looking up the rest from reference TRBV19 and TRBJ2-7 gives the full variable domain: DGGITQSPKYLFRKEGQNVTLSCEQNLNHDAMYWYRQDPGQGLRLIYYSQIVNDFQKGDIAEGYSVSREKKESFPLTVTSAQKNPTAFYLCASSTDREMYEQYFGPGTRLTVT.

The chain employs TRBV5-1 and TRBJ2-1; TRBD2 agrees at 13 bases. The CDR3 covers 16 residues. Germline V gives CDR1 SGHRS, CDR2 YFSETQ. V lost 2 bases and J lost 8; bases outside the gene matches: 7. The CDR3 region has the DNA TGCGCCAGCAGCTTTCGACTAGCGGGAGGCCTTGATGAGCAGTTCTTC. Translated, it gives CASSFRLAGGLDEQFF.

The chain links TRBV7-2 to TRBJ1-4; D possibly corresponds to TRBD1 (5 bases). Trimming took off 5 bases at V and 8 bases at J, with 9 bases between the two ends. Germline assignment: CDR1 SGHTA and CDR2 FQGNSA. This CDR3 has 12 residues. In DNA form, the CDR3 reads TGTGCCAGCAGCACTGGGGCAGAAAAACTGTTTTTT. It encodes CASSTGAEKLFF.

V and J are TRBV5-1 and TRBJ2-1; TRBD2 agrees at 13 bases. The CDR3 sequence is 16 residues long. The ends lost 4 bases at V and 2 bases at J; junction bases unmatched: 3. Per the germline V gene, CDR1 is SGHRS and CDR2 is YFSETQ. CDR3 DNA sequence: TGCGCCAGCAGCCCCGGGACTAGCGGGACCTACAATGAGCAGTTCTTC. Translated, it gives CASSPGTSGTYNEQFF. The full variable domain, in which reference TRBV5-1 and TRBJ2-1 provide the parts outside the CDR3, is KAGVTQTPRYLIKTRGQQVTLSCSPISGHRSVSWYQQTPGQGLQFLFEYFSETQRNKGNFPGRFSGRQFSNSRSEMNVSTLELGDSALYLCASSPGTSGTYNEQFFGPGTRLTVL.